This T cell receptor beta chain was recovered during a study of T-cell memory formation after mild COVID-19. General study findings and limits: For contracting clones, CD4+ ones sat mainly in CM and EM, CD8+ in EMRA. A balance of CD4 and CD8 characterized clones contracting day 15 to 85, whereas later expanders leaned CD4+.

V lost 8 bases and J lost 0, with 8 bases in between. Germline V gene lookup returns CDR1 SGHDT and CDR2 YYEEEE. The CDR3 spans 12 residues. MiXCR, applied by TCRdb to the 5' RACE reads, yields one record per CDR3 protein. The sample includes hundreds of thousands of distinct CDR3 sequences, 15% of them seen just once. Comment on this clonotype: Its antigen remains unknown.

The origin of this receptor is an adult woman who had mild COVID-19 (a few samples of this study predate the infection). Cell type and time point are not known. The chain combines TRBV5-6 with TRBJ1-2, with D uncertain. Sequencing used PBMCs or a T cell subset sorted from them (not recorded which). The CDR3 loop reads CASQRANYGYTF. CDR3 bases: TGTGCCAGTCAGAGAGCTAACTATGGCTACACCTTC.